This entry lists 29 T cell receptor beta chains sequenced from one sample in a study of cytomegalovirus exposure and HLA in healthy donors. The PCR used 60 Vbeta and 13 Jbeta primers. Sequencing used immunoSEQ multiplex PCR; TCRdb keeps in-frame clones, though not all of them. The table lists about 120,000 clones, roughly 82% of them singletons, with nearly 3% in the top ten. Sequencing input: PBMCs. These receptors all come from a woman between 35 and 50 years old in good health and CMV-seropositive.

As DNA, the CDR3 is TGTGCCAGCAGCCAAGAAGGACAGGGGAGCCAGCCCCAGCATTTT. Translating it yields CASSQEGQGSQPQHF. The rearrangement uses TRBV4-2 and TRBJ1-5; 9 bases align to TRBD1. Unmatched junction bases numbered 4, after V lost 0 bases and J lost 7 bases. CDR3 length: 15 residues. Germline V gene data show CDR1 as LGHNA and CDR2 as YNFKEQ.

The chain links TRBV7-8 to TRBJ2-7, with D maybe TRBD2 (5 bases). CDR1 and CDR2 (germline): SGHVS, FQNEAQ. Trimming pared 1 base from V and 6 bases from J, leaving 19 bases between. This CDR3 is built from 16 residues. This chain's CDR3 is CASSLGTSLEASEQYF. For the CDR3, the DNA is TGTGCCAGCAGCTTAGGAACTAGTTTGGAGGCCTCCGAGCAGTACTTC.

This chain connects TRBV27 to TRBJ2-1, with D possibly matching TRBD2 (6 bases). This CDR3 contains 16 residues. The germline V gene encodes CDR1 MNHEY and CDR2 SMNVEV (reference sequence). Trimming cost V 2 bases and J 4 bases, with 15 bases left between them. The chain's CDR3 is CASSLEGLPKYNEQFF. The DNA for the CDR3 is TGTGCCAGCAGTTTAGAGGGACTGCCGAAATACAATGAGCAGTTCTTC.

V gene TRBV7-2 combines with J gene TRBJ2-7, with TRBD2 as a possible D gene (7 bases). CDR1 SGHTA and CDR2 FQGNSA come from the germline V gene. V gave up 7 bases and J gave up 4 bases, with 20 bases separating them. The CDR3 length is 15 residues. The CDR3 DNA sequence: TGTGCCAGCACCGTTGGTGGGGGGGGGCTGTACGAGCAGTACTTC. Translating gives CASTVGGGGLYEQYF.

The rearrangement joins TRBV15 to TRBJ1-2; D call uncertain. This CDR3 is built from 14 residues. V lost 1 base and J 4 bases, leaving 10 bases between the germline ends. The germline CDR1 and CDR2 sequences are LNHNV and YYDKDF (reference sequence). CDR3 bases: TGTGCCACCAGCAGAGGAGGAGGCTTCTATGGCTACACCTTC. Translation gives CATSRGGGFYGYTF.

The chain combines TRBV4-3 with TRBJ1-2, with D possibly matching TRBD1 (6 bases). The CDR3 is 15 amino acids. Trimming removed 0 bases at V and 4 bases at J, with 12 bases between. Germline CDR1 LGHNA, CDR2 YSLEER. The DNA of the CDR3 is TGCGCCAGCAGCCAAGATGTGGGGGCTCGCTATGGCTACACCTTC. Its translation: CASSQDVGARYGYTF.

This clone was found once. The J gene is TRBJ2-7, the V gene TRBV7-8; D might be TRBD1 (5 bases). The CDR3 runs 14 residues. Trimming stripped 6 bases from V and 0 bases from J, with 12 bases between. The germline gives CDR1 SGHVS, CDR2 FQNEAQ. The CDR3 DNA follows: TGTGCCAGCAGTGGACATTCGTCCTCCTACGAGCAGTACTTC. Its translation is CASSGHSSSYEQYF.

This clone was found a few times. The CDR3 here is CASSWSSYEQYF. Here the CDR3 DNA reads TGTGCCAGCTCGTGGAGCTCCTACGAGCAGTACTTC. This chain joins TRBV18 and TRBJ2-7; no definite D call. Germline loops: CDR1 KGHSH, CDR2 LQKENI. The CDR3 has 12 residues. The V end was cut by 6 bases, the J end by 0 bases, with 6 bases between.

The V and J genes are TRBV28 and TRBJ1-5; possible D gene TRBD1, 5 bases. Germline assignment: CDR1 MDHEN and CDR2 SYDVKM. Trimming removed 10 bases at V and 9 bases at J, with 16 bases between. CDR3 length: 12 amino acids. CDR3 coding DNA: TGTGCCACTACGCACCCCGGGGGGCCCCAGCATTTT. Amino acids: CATTHPGGPQHF.

The chain carries TRBV7-2 and TRBJ1-2; D gene uncertain. Trimming left V 4 bases short and J 7 bases short, with 13 bases between. The CDR3 length is 13 residues. Germline lookup yields CDR1 SGHTA and CDR2 FQGNSA. The CDR3 region is CASSSSLGVGYTF. For the CDR3, the DNA is TGTGCCAGCAGCTCGTCGTTGGGCGTTGGCTACACCTTC.

This sequence joins TRBV7-2 and TRBJ2-7; 10 nucleotides match TRBD2. From germline, CDR1 is SGHTA and CDR2 FQGNSA. The CDR3 spans 14 residues. The V segment lost 5 bases and the J segment 5 bases; nucleotides outside the gene matches: 6. Here the CDR3 DNA reads TGTGCCAGCAGCACGGGACTAGCGTTTCACGAGCAGTACTTC. This translates into CASSTGLAFHEQYF.

The rearrangement uses TRBV28 and TRBJ2-7; tentative D call: TRBD1 (6 bases). Germline V gene lookup returns CDR1 MDHEN and CDR2 SYDVKM. The CDR3 runs to 14 residues. Trimming removed 7 bases from V and 3 bases from J, with 16 bases in between. The CDR3 DNA follows: TGTGCCAGCAACCCGGACAGAGAAGGCTACGAGCAGTACTTC. It codes for CASNPDREGYEQYF. Combining the CDR3 with reference TRBV28 and TRBJ2-7 gives the whole variable domain DVKVTQSSRYLVKRTGEKVFLECVQDMDHENMFWYRQDPGLGLRLIYFSYDVKMKEKGDIPEGYSVSREKKERFSLILESASTNQTSMYLCASNPDREGYEQYFGPGTRLTVT.

The chain joins TRBV5-5 to TRBJ1-5, with 8 bases lining up with TRBD1. CDR3 length: 16 amino acids. Trimming at V came to 5 bases and at J to 2 bases, leaving 9 bases not matched to a gene. Germline CDR1 SGHKS, CDR2 YYEKEE (reference sequence). The CDR3 is CASSGQGAFGNQPQHF. CDR3 bases: TGTGCCAGCAGTGGGCAGGGGGCGTTTGGCAATCAGCCCCAGCATTTT.

The rearrangement joins TRBV5-4 to TRBJ1-1; D is uncertain. This CDR3 contains 18 residues. CDR1 and CDR2 (germline): SGHNT, YYREEE (reference sequence). V lost 4 bases and J lost 1, with 23 bases in between. The chain's CDR3 is CASSPGFVISGGNTEAFF. The CDR3, as DNA: TGTGCCAGCAGCCCCGGTTTTGTGATCTCCGGAGGGAACACTGAAGCTTTCTTT. Using reference TRBV5-4 and TRBJ1-1 for the parts outside the CDR3, the full variable domain is ETGVTQSPTHLIKTRGQQVTLRCSSQSGHNTVSWYQQALGQGPQFIFQYYREEENGRGNFPPRFSGLQFPNYSSELNVNALELDDSALYLCASSPGFVISGGNTEAFFGQGTRLTVV.

The rearrangement joins TRBV9 to TRBJ2-7; 10 bases agree with TRBD2. The trim removed 0 bases at V and 5 bases at J, leaving 8 bases unmatched. This CDR3 spans 16 amino acids. CDR1 and CDR2 from the germline V gene are SGDLS and YYNGEE. The CDR3 nucleotides read TGTGCCAGCAGCGTAGAGGGACTAGCGACTTCCGACGAGCAGTACTTC. Its translation is CASSVEGLATSDEQYF.

This clone has only a few counts. The chain has TRBV5-1 and TRBJ1-3, with D tentatively TRBD1 (6 bases). Trimming stripped 4 bases from V and 3 bases from J, with 11 bases between. CDR3 length: 14 residues. CDR1 and CDR2 from the germline V gene are SGHRS and YFSETQ. CDR3 nucleotide sequence: TGCGCCAGCAGCCCTAGGACAGATGGAAACACCATATATTTT. This encodes CASSPRTDGNTIYF. The whole variable domain, filled in from reference TRBV5-1 and TRBJ1-3, reads KAGVTQTPRYLIKTRGQQVTLSCSPISGHRSVSWYQQTPGQGLQFLFEYFSETQRNKGNFPGRFSGRQFSNSRSEMNVSTLELGDSALYLCASSPRTDGNTIYFGEGSWLTVV.

The V call is TRBV5-1, the J call TRBJ1-2; TRBD1 matches 11 bases. Germline V gene data show CDR1 as SGHRS and CDR2 as YFSETQ. Losses at the gene ends were 4 bases for V and 4 bases for J; bases not matched to a gene: 6. This CDR3 has 15 amino acids. This CDR3 reads CASSETGQGVYGYTF. The CDR3 DNA is TGCGCCAGCAGCGAAACGGGACAGGGGGTCTATGGCTACACCTTC.

The J gene is TRBJ2-2, the V gene TRBV28; TRBD2 matches at 11 bases. The V and J ends lost 5 bases and 1 base, in that order; junction bases with no gene match: 6. The CDR3 totals 17 residues. CDR1 and CDR2 from the germline V gene are MDHEN and SYDVKM. CDR3 protein: CASSVPTSGVNTGELFF. Here the CDR3 DNA reads TGTGCCAGCAGTGTCCCGACTAGCGGGGTGAACACCGGGGAGCTGTTTTTT.

V gene TRBV4-2 combines with J gene TRBJ2-1, with 8 nucleotides matching TRBD2. Losses at the gene ends were 0 bases for V and 0 bases for J; bases not matched to a gene: 1. The CDR3 is made up of 16 amino acids. The germline gives CDR1 LGHNA, CDR2 YNFKEQ. The CDR3 sequence: CASSQDSGGSYNEQFF. The DNA for the CDR3 is TGTGCCAGCAGCCAAGACAGCGGGGGCTCCTACAATGAGCAGTTCTTC.

This clone was counted a few times. The chain carries TRBV11-2 and TRBJ2-5; a possible D gene is TRBD1 (5 bases). The CDR3 extends over 14 amino acids. Germline loops: CDR1 SGHAT, CDR2 FQNNGV. V was pared by 1 base and J by 3 bases, with 9 bases between. CDR3 in amino acids: CASSLGQTEETQYF. The DNA for the CDR3 is TGTGCCAGCAGCTTAGGCCAGACAGAAGAGACCCAGTACTTC.

This clone was observed a few times. The rearrangement joins TRBV19 to TRBJ2-6, with TRBD2 matching over 13 bases. Per the germline V gene, CDR1 is LNHDA and CDR2 is SQIVND (reference sequence). After removal of 3 bases from V and 0 bases from J, the junction contained 5 bases not matched to a gene. The length of the CDR3 is 19 residues. The CDR3 DNA follows: TGTGCCAGTAGTATCGGACTAGCGGGGGACCTCTCTGGGGCCAACGTCCTGACTTTC. This codes for CASSIGLAGDLSGANVLTF.

This chain links TRBV6-5 with TRBJ2-7; a possible D gene is TRBD2 (5 bases). With 0 bases removed from V and 7 bases from J, the gap between germline ends came to 10 bases. The CDR3 spans 13 residues. CDR1 MNHEY and CDR2 SVGAGI come from the germline V gene. This CDR3 is CASSYSSSGEQYF. CDR3 DNA sequence: TGTGCCAGCAGTTACTCGAGCTCGGGGGAGCAGTACTTC.

V and J are TRBV7-2 and TRBJ1-2; 7 positions match TRBD1. V trimming: 2 bases; J trimming: 1 base; junction bases outside the gene matches: 7. The CDR3 extends over 16 amino acids. CDR1 is SGHTA and CDR2 is FQGNSA in the germline V gene. CDR3 bases: TGTGCCAGCAGCTTAACGGGACAGAGCATTAACTATGGCTACACCTTC. This sequence encodes CASSLTGQSINYGYTF.

V usage is TRBV27 and J usage is TRBJ2-3, with TRBD1 identical over 7 bases. The CDR3 loop spans 15 amino acids. V trimming: 5 bases; J trimming: 0 bases; junction bases outside the gene matches: 5. Germline V gives CDR1 MNHEY, CDR2 SMNVEV (reference sequence). In DNA form, the CDR3 reads TGTGCCAGCAGTCAGGGGACAGCCAGCACAGATACGCAGTATTTT. Its protein product is CASSQGTASTDTQYF.

The J gene is TRBJ1-1, the V gene TRBV19; a possible D gene is TRBD1 (5 bases). The germline V gene encodes CDR1 LNHDA and CDR2 SQIVND (reference sequence). The CDR3 is 13 amino acids. V was pared by 7 bases and J by 7 bases, with 16 bases between. DNA of the CDR3: TGTGCCAGTACCTCCCGGGGGGAGGGTGAAGCTTTCTTT. Its protein is CASTSRGEGEAFF.

The V call is TRBV6-5, the J call TRBJ2-7, with no clear D. This CDR3 region has 14 residues. Germline V gives CDR1 MNHEY, CDR2 SVGAGI. Trimming stripped 6 bases from V and 0 bases from J, with 12 bases between. The CDR3 DNA reads as TGTGCCAGCAGGACGGGTCAGAGCTCCTACGAGCAGTACTTC. Translated: CASRTGQSSYEQYF.

The chain couples TRBV5-1 to TRBJ2-1; no reliable D call. The ends were cut back, 4 bases at V and 5 bases at J, with 13 bases in the middle. There are 14 residues in the CDR3. Germline loops: CDR1 SGHRS, CDR2 YFSETQ. The CDR3 region has the DNA TGCGCCAGCAGCCTGTCGTCAAACAACAATGAGCAGTTCTTC. Protein product: CASSLSSNNNEQFF.

The chain is built from TRBV6-1 and TRBJ1-2; 10 bases match TRBD1. The CDR3 consists of 17 residues. Germline V lookup: CDR1 MNHNS, CDR2 SASEGT. V lost 3 bases and J lost 1; bases outside the gene matches: 8. The CDR3 coding sequence is TGTGCCAGCAGTGATATCGGGACAGGGGACGGTAACTATGGCTACACCTTC. This gives the protein CASSDIGTGDGNYGYTF.

The chain couples TRBV10-3 to TRBJ2-5; D ambiguous. Germline assignment: CDR1 ENHRY and CDR2 SYGVKD. V lost 2 bases and J lost 0, with 7 bases in between. The CDR3 contains 14 residues. This chain's CDR3 is CAISEQLHQETQYF. In nucleotides, the CDR3 is TGTGCCATCAGTGAGCAACTACACCAAGAGACCCAGTACTTC.